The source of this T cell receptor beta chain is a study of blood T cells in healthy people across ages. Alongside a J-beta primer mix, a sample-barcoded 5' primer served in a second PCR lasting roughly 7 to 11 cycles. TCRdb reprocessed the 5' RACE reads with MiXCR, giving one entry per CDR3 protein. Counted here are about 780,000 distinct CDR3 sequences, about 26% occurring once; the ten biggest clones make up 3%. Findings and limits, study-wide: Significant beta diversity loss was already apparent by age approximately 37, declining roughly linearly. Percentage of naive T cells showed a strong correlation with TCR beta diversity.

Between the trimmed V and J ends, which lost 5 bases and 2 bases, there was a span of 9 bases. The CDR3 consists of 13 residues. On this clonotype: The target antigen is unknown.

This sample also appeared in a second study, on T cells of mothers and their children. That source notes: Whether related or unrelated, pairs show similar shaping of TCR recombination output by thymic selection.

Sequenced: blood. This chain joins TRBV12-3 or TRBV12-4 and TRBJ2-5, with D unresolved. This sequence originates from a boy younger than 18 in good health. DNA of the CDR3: TGTGCCAGCAGTAAGATCCTTCAAGAGACCCAGTACTTC. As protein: CASSKILQETQYF.